The T cell receptor beta chain under discussion was sequenced for a study of graft-versus-host responses after intestinal transplantation. Overall study context: Recipients were given multivisceral, liver-intestinal, or isolated intestinal transplants. All recipients got anti-thymocyte globulin induction, then tacrolimus and steroids for 2 to 3 years.

As regards this clone: Its specificity is not known.

Whole-study results and caveats: GvH clone levels peaked in circulation, and this peak was associated with early post-transplant HvG declines.

V was trimmed by 4 bases and J by 12 bases, leaving 13 bases between them. Germline V gene sequence: CDR1 MDHEN, CDR2 SYDVKM. The CDR3 totals 12 residues. Sequencing used immunoSEQ multiplex PCR; TCRdb keeps in-frame clones, though not all of them. There are roughly 4,500 clones in the sample; about 80% occur only once, and roughly 6.7% lies in the top ten. Tissue processing of the graft released intraepithelial and lamina propria lymphocytes from it. V gene TRBV28 combines with J gene TRBJ1-5, with unresolved D. This TCR was recovered from a human patient who received an intestinal transplant, so some T cells may come from the graft donor. The sequenced sample was ileum tissue, obtained 9 days after transplant. CDR3 nucleotide sequence: TGTGCCAGCAGTTGGACCACTTGGGTCCAGCATTTT. Translating it yields CASSWTTWVQHF.